This is a list of T cell receptor beta chains from one sample in a study of T cell repertoires in cytomegalovirus infection. TCRdb reprocessed the reads via MiXCR and lists one record per CDR3 protein. The profile shows 200,000 or so distinct CDR3 sequences, approximately 38% of them singletons. These TCRs' antigens remain unknown. Sequences were derived from CD8+ T cells from cultured PBMCs, sampled from culture after CMV antigen stimulation. The receptors stem from a human donor in good health (CMV status not recorded). Some clones in this sample may be carry-over from other donors' samples. CDR3s include the opening cysteine and the closing phenylalanine or tryptophan. The D gene is left open where the match is weak. Size tells how often a clone was seen (once, few, many) or the class of an expanded clone, and some rows leave it out.

abundance	v_gene	d_gene	j_gene	CDR3nt	CDR3aa
few	TRBV14	TRBD1	TRBJ1-6	TGTGCCAGCAGCCAAAGAGGGGGCGCAAGCTCACCCCTCCACTTT	CASSQRGGASSPLHF
few	TRBV27	TRBD1	TRBJ2-1	TGTGCCAGCAGTCAGGGACAGGGGGCCCTAAGCTACAATGAGCAGTTCTTC	CASSQGQGALSYNEQFF
few	TRBV7-9	TRBD1	TRBJ1-1	TGTGCCAGCAGCACCTCGGACAGGGAAACTGAAGCTTTCTTT	CASSTSDRETEAFF
NA	TRBV7-6	NA	TRBJ2-7	TGTGCCAGCAGCTTTAGATCTAGGGGTTCTGCCAACGACGAGCAGTACTTC	CASSFRSRGSANDEQYF
few	TRBV7-8	NA	TRBJ2-1	TGTGCCAGCAGCTTAGGGGGGTACGTCCGACAAAAACCCGACTACAATGAGCAGTTCTTC	CASSLGGYVRQKPDYNEQFF
NA	TRBV5-6	NA	TRBJ1-1	TGTGCCAGCAGCTTCGTAGAGGCAGCGAACACTGAAGCTTTCTTT	CASSFVEAANTEAFF
NA	TRBV7-8	NA	TRBJ1-1	TGTGCCAGCAACCACAATAGGGGAGGGAACACTGAAGCTTTCTTT	CASNHNRGGNTEAFF
NA	TRBV10-3	NA	TRBJ2-1	TGTGCCACGGCAGGAGTAGAGCAGTTCTTC	CATAGVEQFF
many	TRBV7-8	NA	TRBJ1-5	TGTGCCAGCAGCCGGTGGGGGCGTGGGGGCAATCAGCCCCAGCATTTT	CASSRWGRGGNQPQHF
NA	TRBV7-8	TRBD2	TRBJ2-7	TGTGCCAGCAGCTCCGGGGCTAGCGGGACTCCCGAGCAGTACTTC	CASSSGASGTPEQYF
few	TRBV7-9	NA	TRBJ2-2	TGTGCCAGCAGCCCCCCCCAAGGGTCCACCGGGGAGCTGTTTTTT	CASSPPQGSTGELFF
few	TRBV20-1	TRBD1	TRBJ2-2	TGCAGTGCTAGTACCGGGACAGGGGGCTTTTTGAACACCGGGGAGCTGTTTTTT	CSASTGTGGFLNTGELFF
once	TRBV12-3/TRBV12-4	NA	TRBJ2-1	TGTGCCAGCAGTTTTAAGAGCAGCCCCTACAATGAGCAGTTCTTC	CASSFKSSPYNEQFF
NA	TRBV11-3	NA	TRBJ2-2	TGTGCCAGCAGCAAGCCTGACGGAGGTAACACCGGGGAGCTGTTTTTT	CASSKPDGGNTGELFF
NA	TRBV7-9	TRBD1	TRBJ1-2	TGTGCCAGCAGCTACACAGGGGGAGGGGACTATGGCTACACCTTC	CASSYTGGGDYGYTF
few	TRBV7-2	NA	TRBJ2-3	TGTGCCAGCAGCGTCGGGTTTCGCACAGATACGCAGTATTTT	CASSVGFRTDTQYF
NA	TRBV20-1	NA	TRBJ1-6	TGCAGTGCTAGGCTGGGGTGGAATTCACCCCTCCACTTT	CSARLGWNSPLHF
many	TRBV7-2	NA	TRBJ2-3	TGTGCCAGCAGCTTAGGTACTAGCCGGCGCACAGATACGCAGTATTTT	CASSLGTSRRTDTQYF
NA	TRBV7-6	NA	TRBJ2-1	TGTGCCAGCAGTCCAGGTTATATTGGAGAGTTCTTC	CASSPGYIGEFF
NA	TRBV25-1	NA	TRBJ1-2	TGTGCCAGCAGTGAATATAAAGGGGTGGGGGACTACACCTTC	CASSEYKGVGDYTF
NA	TRBV28	TRBD2	TRBJ2-3	TGTGCCAGCAGTTTTACTGCGGGAGGTCGTGCAGATACGCAGTATTTT	CASSFTAGGRADTQYF
NA	TRBV4-1	TRBD1	TRBJ1-2	TGTGCCAGCAGCCAAGAACGGGTTACAGGGGGGTATGGCTACACCTTC	CASSQERVTGGYGYTF
few	TRBV15	NA	TRBJ2-7	TGTGCCACCAGCCCCCCCGAGGGGTCCCCATACGAGCAGTACTTC	CATSPPEGSPYEQYF
few	TRBV25-1	NA	TRBJ1-5	TGTGCCAGCAGTGAGGCCGGTTTCAATCAGCCCCAGCATTTT	CASSEAGFNQPQHF
many	TRBV7-8	NA	TRBJ2-3	TGTGCCAGCTACCAGGCGAGCACAGATACGCAGTATTTT	CASYQASTDTQYF